Reported below is one TCR beta chain. The data were obtained in a study of blood T cell repertoires in COVID-19. Original analysis: Amplification with reference gene primers provided the estimates of nucleated cell counts. This table comes from immunoSEQ multiplex PCR, and its TCRdb copy is limited to in-frame clones, with some not included. The D gene and trimming were derived from the DNA, and the V and J assignments and clone size from that table. The table includes fewer than 200,000 clones, over 80% detected once. Trimming left V 1 base short and J 2 bases short, with 14 bases between. This CDR3 is built from 16 residues. Germline CDR1 reads SGHTA; CDR2 reads FQGNSA.

V is TRBV7-2 and J is TRBJ1-2; D may be TRBD1 (5 bases). The clonotype comes from a woman in her 70s with COVID-19, enrolled during active disease. The sample consisted of peripheral blood. The chain's CDR3 is CASSLGGRGRNYGYTF. The DNA of the CDR3 is TGTGCCAGCAGCTTAGGTGGGCGGGGACGGAACTATGGCTACACCTTC.